This T cell receptor beta chain was captured by sequencing in a study of CD8+CD57+ T cells in acquired aplastic anemia. Overall study: Yields of DNA that came from sorted CD4+ and CD8+ cells averaged about 3.3 ug. The study's findings and limits: The study identified more than 25 CD8+ CDR3 sequences shared by patients and controls.

This clonotype was observed at least ten times. Its antigen is still unknown. The germline gives CDR1 ENHRY, CDR2 SYGVKD. The CDR3 extends over 17 amino acids. The V gene end was trimmed by 10 bases and the J gene end by 2 bases; junction bases not matched to a gene: 16. TCR beta VDJ combinations and CDR3 sequences were profiled from genomic DNA. TCRdb re-derived calls from the reads in MiXCR, one entry per CDR3 protein. The repertoire holds about 160,000 distinct CDR3 sequences, with roughly 47% as singletons. The V gene is TRBV10-3, the J gene TRBJ2-5; 10 bases map to TRBD2. Source material: sorted CD4+, CD8+, or CD8+CD57+ T cells (not recorded which) from PBMCs. This sequence originates from a human donor in good health. CDR3 sequence reads: CATKRWTSGLQQETQYF. As DNA, the CDR3 is TGTGCCACCAAGAGATGGACTAGCGGATTACAACAAGAGACCCAGTACTTC.